This is a list of T cell receptor beta chains from one sample in a study of cytomegalovirus exposure and HLA in healthy donors. This table comes from immunoSEQ multiplex PCR, and its TCRdb copy is limited to in-frame clones, with some not included. The sample lists approximately 83,000 clones, 75% to 85% occurring once. The specimen was PBMCs. The receptor set was obtained from a man between 18 and 35 years old in good health and CMV-seronegative. Each CDR3 is given with its conserved first and last residue. A D gene is named only where the DNA matches it firmly. Clone size is given for some rows only: seen once, a few or many times, or a class if the clone is expanded.

D	J	size	V	length	CDR3	DNA
.	TRBJ1-2	once	TRBV12-5	14	CASGLFELNYGYTF	TGTGCTAGTGGTTTGTTCGAACTTAACTATGGCTACACCTTC
TRBD2	TRBJ2-7	.	TRBV30	14	CAWSLLAGGYEQYF	TGTGCCTGGAGTCTACTAGCGGGGGGCTACGAGCAGTACTTC
.	TRBJ2-1	.	TRBV9	14	CASSVGPPVNEQFF	TGTGCCAGCAGCGTAGGTCCCCCGGTCAATGAGCAGTTCTTC
.	TRBJ2-5	.	TRBV5-1	14	CASTWGDYQETQYF	TGCGCCAGCACCTGGGGGGACTACCAAGAGACCCAGTACTTC
.	TRBJ2-3	.	TRBV20-1	11	CSASLLNTQYF	TGCAGTGCTAGTCTCCTAAATACGCAGTATTTT
.	TRBJ1-4	.	TRBV29-1	12	CSVAPPDEKLFF	TGCAGCGTTGCCCCCCCGGATGAAAAACTGTTTTTT
TRBD1	TRBJ2-7	.	TRBV6-6	15	CASSPGQGESDEQYF	TGTGCCAGCAGTCCCGGACAGGGGGAGAGCGACGAGCAGTACTTC
.	TRBJ2-7	.	TRBV5-4	15	CASSGAFPGTYEQYF	TGTGCCAGCAGTGGGGCTTTCCCAGGGACCTACGAGCAGTACTTC
.	TRBJ1-3	.	TRBV7-6	16	CASSLVAGASGNTIYF	TGTGCCAGCAGCTTAGTTGCTGGGGCCTCTGGAAACACCATATATTTT
.	TRBJ1-3	.	TRBV5-1	17	CASSPRGDRISGNTIYF	TGCGCCAGCAGCCCGAGGGGTGACAGGATCTCTGGAAACACCATATATTTT
.	TRBJ1-2	.	TRBV6-5	12	CASTPNGYGYTF	TGTGCCAGCACCCCCAACGGGTATGGCTACACCTTC
TRBD1	TRBJ2-2	.	TRBV4-1	18	CASSQEATGGTWTGELFF	TGCGCCAGCAGCCAAGAGGCGACAGGGGGCACATGGACCGGGGAGCTGTTTTTT
TRBD1	TRBJ1-4	.	TRBV5-1	12	CASSWDSEKLFF	TGCGCCAGCAGCTGGGACAGTGAAAAACTGTTTTTT
.	TRBJ2-6	once	TRBV13	17	CASSLVREFSGANVLTF	TGTGCCAGCAGCTTAGTCCGCGAGTTCTCTGGGGCCAACGTCCTGACTTTC
TRBD2	TRBJ2-2	.	TRBV4-2	18	CASSSFTSGGTHTGELFF	TGTGCCAGCAGTTCCTTCACTAGCGGGGGGACCCACACCGGGGAGCTGTTTTTT
TRBD2	TRBJ2-1	.	TRBV19	15	CASAGQRGAYNEQFF	TGTGCCAGTGCGGGCCAGCGGGGGGCTTACAATGAGCAGTTCTTC
TRBD2	TRBJ2-2	.	TRBV30	14	CAFERGGNTGELFF	TGTGCCTTCGAGCGGGGGGGTAACACCGGGGAGCTGTTTTTT
TRBD1	TRBJ1-1	once	TRBV11-2	14	CASSLVRTGGIAFF	TGTGCCAGCAGCTTAGTTCGGACAGGGGGTATAGCTTTCTTT
.	TRBJ1-6	.	TRBV2	16	CASSEEAAFLNSPLHF	TGTGCCAGCAGTGAAGAGGCAGCGTTTCTTAATTCACCCCTCCACTTT
TRBD2	TRBJ2-1	.	TRBV9	16	CASSVYKLAGYNEQFF	TGTGCCAGCAGCGTATACAAACTAGCGGGTTACAATGAGCAGTTCTTC
.	TRBJ2-7	.	TRBV27	15	CASQAPGGRRSEQYF	TGTGCCAGCCAGGCTCCGGGGGGCCGGAGGTCCGAGCAGTACTTC
.	TRBJ1-2	once	TRBV6-6	12	CASSLVGSHYTF	TGTGCCAGCAGTCTTGTGGGCTCCCACTACACCTTC
TRBD1	TRBJ1-3	.	TRBV2	17	CASSETGTANSGNTIYF	TGTGCCAGCAGTGAAACCGGGACAGCTAACTCTGGAAACACCATATATTTT
.	TRBJ1-3	.	TRBV25-1	14	CASSEGAAGNTIYF	TGTGCCAGCAGTGAAGGGGCGGCTGGAAACACCATATATTTT
TRBD2	TRBJ2-1	.	TRBV6-1	17	CASSERPGLYLYNEQFF	TGTGCCAGCAGTGAAAGACCGGGACTATATTTATACAATGAGCAGTTCTTC
.	TRBJ2-3	.	TRBV9	14	CASSNRLGTDTQYF	TGTGCCAGCAGCAACCGACTAGGCACAGATACGCAGTATTTT
.	TRBJ2-2	.	TRBV7-6	15	CASRFDYSPTGELFF	TGTGCCAGCAGGTTCGACTACTCCCCCACCGGGGAGCTGTTTTTT
.	TRBJ1-2	.	TRBV19	12	CASSQSTGTLKF	TGTGCCAGTAGCCAATCTACCGGGACTCTAAAATTC
TRBD1	TRBJ1-1	.	TRBV5-1	13	CASSIQGVPEAFF	TGCGCCAGCAGCATCCAGGGGGTCCCTGAAGCTTTCTTT
TRBD1	TRBJ1-3	.	TRBV6-1	14	CASMDRSSGNTIYF	TGTGCCAGCATGGACAGGAGCTCTGGAAACACCATATATTTT
TRBD1	TRBJ1-2	.	TRBV7-9	16	CASSPQTGVEGYGYTF	TGTGCCAGCAGCCCCCAGACAGGGGTAGAAGGGTATGGCTACACCTTC
.	TRBJ1-5	.	TRBV2	16	CASSEEAGWFVQPQHF	TGTGCCAGCAGTGAAGAGGCAGGTTGGTTTGTTCAGCCCCAGCATTTT
.	TRBJ2-5	.	TRBV7-7	15	CASSQGRGESETQYF	TGTGCCAGCAGCCAGGGGCGAGGCGAATCGGAGACCCAGTACTTC
.	TRBJ1-2	.	TRBV6-5	14	CASSPQGGVYGYTF	TGTGCCAGCAGTCCCCAAGGGGGGGTCTATGGCTACACCTTC